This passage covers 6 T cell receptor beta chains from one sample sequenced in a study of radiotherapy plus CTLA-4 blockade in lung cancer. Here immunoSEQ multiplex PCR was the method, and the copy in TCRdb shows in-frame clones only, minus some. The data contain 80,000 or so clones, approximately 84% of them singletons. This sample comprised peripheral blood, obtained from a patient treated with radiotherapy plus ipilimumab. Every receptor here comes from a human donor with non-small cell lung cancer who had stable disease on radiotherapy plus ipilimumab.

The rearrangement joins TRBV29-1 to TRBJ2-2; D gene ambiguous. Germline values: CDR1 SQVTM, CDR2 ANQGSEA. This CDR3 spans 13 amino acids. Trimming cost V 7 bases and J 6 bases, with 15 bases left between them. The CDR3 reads CSASTSGSGELFF. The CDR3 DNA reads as TGCAGCGCATCGACCAGTGGGTCCGGGGAGCTGTTTTTT.

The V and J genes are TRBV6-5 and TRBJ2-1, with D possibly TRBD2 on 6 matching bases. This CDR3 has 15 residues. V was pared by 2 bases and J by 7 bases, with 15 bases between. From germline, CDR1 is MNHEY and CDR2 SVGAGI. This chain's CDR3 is CASSYVGTGENEQFF. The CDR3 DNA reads TGTGCCAGCAGTTACGTTGGGACGGGGGAGAATGAGCAGTTCTTC.

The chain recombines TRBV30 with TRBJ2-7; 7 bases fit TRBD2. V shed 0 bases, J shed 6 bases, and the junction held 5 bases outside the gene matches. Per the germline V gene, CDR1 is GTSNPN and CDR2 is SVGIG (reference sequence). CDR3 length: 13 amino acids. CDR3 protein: CAWSVGGEGEQYF. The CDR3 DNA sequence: TGTGCCTGGAGTGTGGGGGGGGAGGGCGAGCAGTACTTC. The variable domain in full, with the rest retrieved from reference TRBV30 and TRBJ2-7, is SQTIHQWPATLVQPVGSPLSLECTVEGTSNPNLYWYRQAAGRGLQLLFYSVGIGQISSEVPQNLSASRPQDRQFILSSKKLLLSDSGFYLCAWSVGGEGEQYFGPGTRLTVT.

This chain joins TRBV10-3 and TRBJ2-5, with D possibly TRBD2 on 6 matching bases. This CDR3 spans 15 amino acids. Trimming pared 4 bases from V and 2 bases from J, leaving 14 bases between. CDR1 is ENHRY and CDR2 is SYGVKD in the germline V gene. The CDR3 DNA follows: TGTGCCATCAGTGTTGGGGGGAGGACTCAAGAGACCCAGTACTTC. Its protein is CAISVGGRTQETQYF.

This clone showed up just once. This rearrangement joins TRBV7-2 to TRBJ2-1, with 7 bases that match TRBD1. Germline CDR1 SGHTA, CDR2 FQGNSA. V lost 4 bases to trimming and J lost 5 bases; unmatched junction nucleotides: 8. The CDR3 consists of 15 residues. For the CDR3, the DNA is TGTGCCAGCAGCTCACGGGACAGAGCTAACAATGAGCAGTTCTTC. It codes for CASSSRDRANNEQFF. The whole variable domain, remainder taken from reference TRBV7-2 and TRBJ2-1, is GAGVSQSPSNKVTEKGKDVELRCDPISGHTALYWYRQSLGQGLEFLIYFQGNSAPDKSGLPSDRFSAERTGGSVSTLTIQRTQQEDSAVYLCASSSRDRANNEQFFGPGTRLTVL.

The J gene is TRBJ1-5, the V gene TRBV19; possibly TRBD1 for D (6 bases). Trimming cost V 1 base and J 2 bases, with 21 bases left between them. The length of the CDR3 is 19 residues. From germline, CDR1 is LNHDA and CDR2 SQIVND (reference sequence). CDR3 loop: CASSIGKRQVSTGNQPQHF. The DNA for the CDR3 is TGTGCCAGTAGTATAGGGAAGAGACAGGTTTCGACAGGCAATCAGCCCCAGCATTTT.